What follows is one T cell receptor beta chain and its context. The antigen remains undetermined. Repertoires were generated with immunoSEQ multiplex PCR, while TCRdb's copy carries only in-frame clones and drops some. The sample includes under 50,000 clones, approximately 80% of them seen just once. The data were taken from a study of PD-1 blockade in mismatch repair-deficient tumors. On the study more broadly: Patients had about 13 mismatch repair-deficient cancer types and were previously treated and progressing.

Study results and caveats: After pembrolizumab, tumor-resident clones rose rapidly, then generally contracted before radiologic responses.

CDR3 length: 15 amino acids. V was pared by 7 bases and J by 1 base, with 16 bases between. The germline CDR1 and CDR2 sequences are LNHDA and SQIVND (reference sequence). Three pembrolizumab responders had their TCRs sequenced. This TCR was recovered from an adult with mismatch repair-deficient cancer. The chain has TRBV19 and TRBJ1-2, with a tentative D call TRBD1 (5 bases). The sequencing used PBMCs, collected roughly 40 weeks after starting pembrolizumab. CDR3 nucleotides: TGTGCCAGTAACCTACGGACAACTTTTAACTATGGCTACACCTTC. Amino acids: CASNLRTTFNYGYTF.